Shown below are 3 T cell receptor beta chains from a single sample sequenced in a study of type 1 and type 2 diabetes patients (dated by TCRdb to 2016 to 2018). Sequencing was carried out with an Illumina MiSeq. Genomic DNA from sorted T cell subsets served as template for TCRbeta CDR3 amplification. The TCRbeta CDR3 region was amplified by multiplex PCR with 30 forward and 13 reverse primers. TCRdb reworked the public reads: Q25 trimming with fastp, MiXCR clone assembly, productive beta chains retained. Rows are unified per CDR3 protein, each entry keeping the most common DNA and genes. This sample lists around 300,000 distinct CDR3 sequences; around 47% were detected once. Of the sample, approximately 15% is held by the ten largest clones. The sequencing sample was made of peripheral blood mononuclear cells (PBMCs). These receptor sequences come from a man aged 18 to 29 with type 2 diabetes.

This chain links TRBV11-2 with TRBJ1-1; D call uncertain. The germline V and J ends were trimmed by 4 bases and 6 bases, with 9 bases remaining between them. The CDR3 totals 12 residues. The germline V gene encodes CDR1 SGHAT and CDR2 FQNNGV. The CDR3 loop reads CASSSSSSEAFF. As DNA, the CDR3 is TGTGCCAGCAGCTCATCCAGTTCTGAAGCTTTCTTT.

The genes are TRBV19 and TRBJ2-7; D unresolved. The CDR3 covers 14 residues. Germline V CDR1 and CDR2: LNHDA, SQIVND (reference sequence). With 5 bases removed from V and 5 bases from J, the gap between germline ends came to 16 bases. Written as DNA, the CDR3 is TGTGCCAGTAGTCCACCCGGTGGCATCAACGAGCAGTACTTC. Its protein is CASSPPGGINEQYF. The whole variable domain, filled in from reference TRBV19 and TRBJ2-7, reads DGGITQSPKYLFRKEGQNVTLSCEQNLNHDAMYWYRQDPGQGLRLIYYSQIVNDFQKGDIAEGYSVSREKKESFPLTVTSAQKNPTAFYLCASSPPGGINEQYFGPGTRLTVT.

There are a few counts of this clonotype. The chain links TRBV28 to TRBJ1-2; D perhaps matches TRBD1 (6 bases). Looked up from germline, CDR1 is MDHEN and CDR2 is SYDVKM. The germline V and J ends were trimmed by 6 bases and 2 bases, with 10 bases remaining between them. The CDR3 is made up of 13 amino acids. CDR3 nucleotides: TGTGCCAGCAGCAGGGGACACAACTATGGCTACACCTTC. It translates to CASSRGHNYGYTF.